This note documents a single TCR beta chain sequence. These data are taken from a study of technical replicates of blood from a few donors. This CDR3 is 17 amino acids long. Germline loops: CDR1 MNHEY, CDR2 SMNVEV (reference sequence). Trimming removed 0 bases from V and 0 bases from J; junction bases left unmatched: 6. Sequencing was performed with immunoSEQ multiplex PCR; in TCRdb, only in-frame clones are kept and a portion is missing. This sample has about 80,000 clones, with about 94% found just once. The clonotype was recovered from a human donor in good health. Specimen: T cells isolated from PBMCs. The chain carries TRBV27 and TRBJ2-3, with 7 bases lining up with TRBD2. The DNA of the CDR3 is TGTGCCAGCAGTTTATCGCGGCCTAGCGGTAGCACAGATACGCAGTATTTT. It yields the protein CASSLSRPSGSTDTQYF.